The source of this T cell receptor beta chain is a study of blood T cell repertoires in COVID-19. At the level of the study: The United States, Italy and Spain supplied acute and convalescent COVID-19 samples. T cells, B-cell-depleted T cells, or PBMCs provided the cDNA or gDNA that served as material.

TCRdb's copy holds only in-frame clones and misses some; the assay was immunoSEQ multiplex PCR. The sample contains nearly 300,000 clones, less than 85% of which appear only once. Seattle-derived patients entered the study during active infection and were followed longitudinally. This CDR3 is 18 amino acids long. Germline values: CDR1 MNHNS, CDR2 SASEGT. With 4 bases clipped from V and 5 bases from J, the junction kept 12 bases outside the gene matches. Sequenced input: peripheral blood. The J gene is TRBJ2-3, the V gene TRBV6-1; 13 nucleotides align to TRBD2. The sequence was collected from a human donor with COVID-19, enrolled during active disease. The donor label of this sample is uncertain. Here the CDR3 reads CASSGDTLAGGPGDTQYF. The CDR3 DNA is TGTGCCAGCAGTGGGGACACACTAGCGGGAGGGCCTGGAGATACGCAGTATTTT.